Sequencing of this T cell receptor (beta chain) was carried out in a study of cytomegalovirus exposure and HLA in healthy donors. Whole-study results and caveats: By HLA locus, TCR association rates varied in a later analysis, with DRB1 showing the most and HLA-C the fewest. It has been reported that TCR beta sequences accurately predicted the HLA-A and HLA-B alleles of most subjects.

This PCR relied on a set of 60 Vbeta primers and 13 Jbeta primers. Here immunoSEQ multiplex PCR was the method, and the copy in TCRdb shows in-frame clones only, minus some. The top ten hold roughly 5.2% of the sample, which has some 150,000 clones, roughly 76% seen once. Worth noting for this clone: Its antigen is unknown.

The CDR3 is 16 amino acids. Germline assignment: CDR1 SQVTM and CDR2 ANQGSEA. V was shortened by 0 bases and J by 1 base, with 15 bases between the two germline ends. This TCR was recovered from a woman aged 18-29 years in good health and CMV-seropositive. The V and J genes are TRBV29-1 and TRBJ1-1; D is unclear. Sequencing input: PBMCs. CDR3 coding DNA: TGCAGCGTTGAAGATTTTGTCCATGCGGGGAACACTGAAGCTTTCTTT. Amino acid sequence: CSVEDFVHAGNTEAFF.